The T cell receptor beta chain described here comes from a study of cytomegalovirus exposure and HLA in healthy donors. Study summary: HLA-typed donors were the source of approximately 80 million unique TCRs, which an early data release held. Findings of the study overall: In a later analysis, at a false discovery rate of 0.05, 16,951 TCR beta sequences matched HLA alleles. Previously analyzed data showed that most TCR beta V segments were productive at a frequency of about 90% or about 30%. TRBV6-2, TRBV6-3 and other indistinguishable V segments were excluded.

The CDR3 contains 13 residues. CDR1 LGHNA and CDR2 YNFKEQ come from the germline V gene. V shed 2 bases and J shed 10 bases, with 12 bases lying between them. Primers included in the PCR were 60 Vbeta and 13 Jbeta primers. Profiled with immunoSEQ multiplex PCR; TCRdb holds only in-frame clones, not every one. The data hold 90,000 to 120,000 clones, with about 74% observed a single time. Points on this clone: The antigen is not known.

The chain is built from TRBV4-2 and TRBJ2-4; the D gene is possibly TRBD1 (5 bases). The source is a female donor in good health and CMV-seropositive. The sample consisted of PBMCs. CDR3 nucleotide sequence: TGTGCCAGCAGCCAAAGGGGCCTAGGGATTCAGTACTTC. Translated: CASSQRGLGIQYF.